One sample yielded the 20 T cell receptor beta chains listed below, sequenced in a study of T cells after yellow fever vaccination. TCRdb reprocessed the 5' RACE reads via MiXCR and lists one record per CDR3 protein. The profile shows about 580,000 distinct CDR3 sequences, roughly a sixth of them singletons. The sequences come from PBMCs, collected more than 4 days after the first yellow fever vaccination. These TCRs come from a man between 18 and 29 years old who received the YFV17D yellow fever vaccine.

The chain carries TRBV4-1 and TRBJ2-7; TRBD1 aligns across 11 bases. Trimming cost V 3 bases and J 3 bases; bases outside gene matches: 10. The CDR3 length is 17 residues. CDR1 is MGHRA, CDR2 YSYEKL, per germline. The CDR3 DNA reads TGCGCCAGCAGCCAGACTCCGGGACAGGGGGGCTTCTACGAGCAGTACGTC. Protein: CASSQTPGQGGFYEQYV.

This clonotype was recorded a few times. The V call is TRBV19, the J call TRBJ1-4; no firm D call. The CDR3 totals 14 residues. V dropped 11 bases and J dropped 6 bases, with 19 bases sitting between them. In germline, CDR1 is LNHDA, CDR2 SQIVND (reference sequence). The CDR3 bases are TGTGCCTGCAGAGCAACAGCCTTCGATGAAAAACTGTTTTTT. Translated, it gives CACRATAFDEKLFF. The variable domain in full, completed from reference TRBV19 and TRBJ1-4, reads DGGITQSPKYLFRKEGQNVTLSCEQNLNHDAMYWYRQDPGQGLRLIYYSQIVNDFQKGDIAEGYSVSREKKESFPLTVTSAQKNPTAFYLCACRATAFDEKLFFGSGTQLSVL.

This clonotype was counted a few times. The chain employs TRBV4-1 and TRBJ2-3; D possibly corresponds to TRBD1 (6 bases). The CDR3 sequence is 14 residues long. Trimming stripped 3 bases from V and 3 bases from J, with 10 bases between. Germline CDR1 MGHRA, CDR2 YSYEKL. The CDR3 DNA follows: TGCGCCAGCAGCCACCGGCAGGGGACAGATACGCAGTATTTT. This codes for CASSHRQGTDTQYF.

This chain uses TRBV29-1 with TRBJ2-1, with D possibly being TRBD1 (5 bases). Germline-derived CDR1 and CDR2 are SQVTM and ANQGSEA. This CDR3 contains 12 residues. V was cut by 3 bases and J by 9 bases, with 12 bases left in between. As DNA, the CDR3 is TGCAGCGTTGACTCCGGACAAGGTGAGCAGTTCTTC. It encodes CSVDSGQGEQFF.

This clonotype was observed a few times. This chain links TRBV5-1 with TRBJ2-1, with D perhaps TRBD2 (5 bases). The CDR3 loop spans 16 amino acids. Germline V gives CDR1 SGHRS, CDR2 YFSETQ. The ends were cut back, 0 bases at V and 6 bases at J, with 16 bases in the middle. The CDR3 region is CASSLVPLDKFNEQFF. CDR3 nucleotides: TGCGCCAGCAGCTTGGTTCCACTAGACAAATTCAATGAGCAGTTCTTC.

The table lists this clonotype with a few counts. The chain uses TRBV7-2 and TRBJ2-7; 8 bases agree with TRBD2. CDR1 SGHTA and CDR2 FQGNSA come from the germline V gene. The CDR3 contains 15 residues. The V segment lost 5 bases and the J segment 3 bases; nucleotides outside the gene matches: 9. CDR3 protein: CASSPNGLAVYEQYF. The DNA of the CDR3 is TGTGCCAGCAGCCCAAACGGACTAGCTGTCTACGAGCAGTACTTC.

The chain couples TRBV4-2 to TRBJ2-1; D is possibly TRBD2 (5 bases). Germline assignment: CDR1 LGHNA and CDR2 YNFKEQ. The CDR3 extends over 16 amino acids. Trimming shortened V by 1 base and J by 3 bases, and 13 bases separated the two germline ends. CDR3 sequence reads: CASSQVSSGYYNEQFF. For the CDR3, the DNA is TGTGCCAGCAGCCAAGTATCCAGCGGTTACTACAATGAGCAGTTCTTC.

The chain joins TRBV30 to TRBJ1-5, with TRBD1 matching over 8 bases. V was pared by 6 bases and J by 7 bases, with 8 bases of the junction left unmatched. Per germline, CDR1 GTSNPN and CDR2 SVGIG (reference sequence). The CDR3 sequence is 13 residues long. The CDR3 sequence is CACAQGVGQPQHF. In DNA form, the CDR3 reads TGTGCCTGCGCACAGGGGGTCGGGCAGCCCCAGCATTTT.

This chain links TRBV11-3 with TRBJ1-2; D is undetermined. This CDR3 is 14 amino acids long. V was clipped by 5 bases and J by 8 bases, with 18 bases between them. Germline V lookup: CDR1 SGHNT, CDR2 YENEEA. CDR3 sequence (DNA): TGTGCCAGCAGCCAAGGCCACCGAAGGAAAGGCTACACCTTC. Its translation is CASSQGHRRKGYTF.

This clonotype was counted between two and nine times. This chain connects TRBV6-6 to TRBJ2-1; unclear D gene. CDR1 and CDR2 from the germline V gene are MNHNY and SVGAGI (reference sequence). The CDR3 has 11 amino acids. V was clipped by 5 bases and J by 6 bases, with 5 bases between them. The CDR3 bases are TGTGCCAGCAGTAGGGTCAATGAGCAGTTCTTC. Residues: CASSRVNEQFF.

This clonotype has a handful of counts. The chain has TRBV25-1 and TRBJ2-5, with D hard to call. Germline V gene lookup returns CDR1 MGHDK and CDR2 SYGVNS. The CDR3 runs to 13 residues. Between the trimmed V and J ends, which lost 5 bases and 4 bases, there was a span of 11 bases. CDR3: CASSHAGGETQYF. The CDR3 nucleotides read TGTGCCAGCAGTCATGCTGGCGGAGAGACCCAGTACTTC.

The chain uses TRBV5-4 and TRBJ2-3; the match to TRBD2 covers 11 bases. This CDR3 spans 16 amino acids. V gave up 4 bases and J gave up 5 bases; unmatched junction bases: 9. Germline assignment: CDR1 SGHNT and CDR2 YYREEE (reference sequence). The CDR3 protein is CASSGGTSGSRDTQYF. Written as DNA, the CDR3 is TGTGCCAGCAGCGGGGGGACTAGCGGTTCGCGAGATACGCAGTATTTT.

In DNA form, the CDR3 reads TGTGCCAGCACGACACTGGATAGCAATCAGCCCCAGCATTTT. This encodes CASTTLDSNQPQHF. This chain links TRBV6-2 or TRBV6-3 with TRBJ1-5; no firm D call. Between the trimmed V and J ends, which lost 7 bases and 0 bases, there was a span of 10 bases. Germline V gene lookup returns CDR1 MNHEY and CDR2 SVGEGT. The CDR3 is 14 amino acids.

This clonotype was found a few times. Relative to the germline gene, one junction end is altered; a read error may explain this. The genes are TRBV4-1 and TRBJ2-5; 9 nucleotides match TRBD2. The CDR3 totals 15 residues. Germline loops: CDR1 MGHRA, CDR2 YSYEKL. The CDR3 is CASSQPGLAGEAQYF. As DNA, the CDR3 is TGCGCCAGCAGCCAACCGGGACTAGCTGGAGAGGCCCAGTACTTC.

The rearrangement joins TRBV7-9 to TRBJ1-2; 10 bases fit TRBD1. This CDR3 is built from 15 residues. The germline CDR1 and CDR2 sequences are SEHNR and FQNEAQ (reference sequence). V was pared by 5 bases and J by 8 bases, with 11 bases of the junction left unmatched. CDR3 in amino acids: CASSARTGGRMGYTF. The CDR3 DNA reads as TGTGCCAGCAGCGCTCGGACAGGGGGAAGAATGGGCTACACCTTC.

This clonotype has just a few counts. DNA for the CDR3: TGTGCCAGCAGCTTGAGGCCCCAGTACTTC. This codes for CASSLRPQYF. The rearrangement joins TRBV7-9 to TRBJ2-5; D is unclear. Germline-derived CDR1 and CDR2 are SEHNR and FQNEAQ (reference sequence). The CDR3 is 10 amino acids. V was pared by 3 bases and J by 9 bases, with 5 bases between. The variable domain in full, completed from reference TRBV7-9 and TRBJ2-5, reads DTGVSQNPRHKITKRGQNVTFRCDPISEHNRLYWYRQTLGQGPEFLTYFQNEAQLEKSRLLSDRFSAERPKGSFSTLEIQRTEQGDSAMYLCASSLRPQYFGPGTRLLVL.

V is TRBV4-1 and J is TRBJ1-4; D gene ambiguous. V was trimmed by 0 bases and J by 2 bases, leaving 7 bases between them. Germline V lookup: CDR1 MGHRA, CDR2 YSYEKL. CDR3 size: 15 residues. In DNA form, the CDR3 reads TGCGCCAGCAGCCAAGATCCTCGGACTAATGAAAAACTGTTTTTT. It yields the protein CASSQDPRTNEKLFF.

There are a few counts of this clonotype. The J gene is TRBJ2-2, the V gene TRBV7-2, with D possibly being TRBD1 (5 bases). Looked up from germline, CDR1 is SGHTA and CDR2 is FQGNSA. The CDR3 sequence is 13 residues long. The germline V and J ends were trimmed by 8 bases and 5 bases, with 12 bases remaining between them. The CDR3 nucleotides read TGTGCCAGCTGCAGGGATCCGACCGGGGAGCTGTTTTTT. Translation gives CASCRDPTGELFF.

The gene calls are TRBV5-1 and TRBJ1-1; D remains ambiguous. This CDR3 region has 14 residues. Germline assignment: CDR1 SGHRS and CDR2 YFSETQ. Trimming shortened V by 3 bases and J by 1 base, and 10 bases separated the two germline ends. Here the CDR3 reads CASSSPGWNTEAFF. The CDR3, as DNA: TGCGCCAGCAGCTCCCCGGGTTGGAACACTGAAGCTTTCTTT.

The chain links TRBV14 to TRBJ2-7, with 9 bases identical to TRBD1. CDR1 and CDR2 (germline): SGHDN, FVKESK. The CDR3 contains 16 residues. With V trimmed by 3 bases and J by 1 base, 7 bases remained unmatched. CDR3 region: CASSQGPGQGSYEQYF. The CDR3 bases are TGTGCCAGCAGCCAGGGACCGGGACAGGGTTCCTACGAGCAGTACTTC.